Each of the 29 T cell receptor beta chains below was sequenced from the same sample in a study of PD-1 blockade in mismatch repair-deficient tumors. Some clones are missing from TCRdb's copy, which holds only in-frame ones; the method was immunoSEQ multiplex PCR. The profile covers about 100,000 clones, with approximately 80% appearing a single time and around 6.9% taken by the ten largest. Sequencing was performed on peripheral blood, taken about eight months after starting pembrolizumab. The receptor source for this set is an adult with mismatch repair-deficient cancer.

This chain joins TRBV4-2 and TRBJ2-3, with 12 positions matching TRBD2. There are 18 residues in the CDR3. With V trimmed by 3 bases and J by 3 bases, 10 bases remained unmatched. Germline assignment: CDR1 LGHNA and CDR2 YNFKEQ. As DNA, the CDR3 is TGTGCCAGCAGCCAGGACCTTGCCGGGACTAGCGGGACAGATACGCAGTATTTT. Translation: CASSQDLAGTSGTDTQYF.

The chain employs TRBV6-6 and TRBJ1-2; a weak D match, TRBD1 (6 bases). The CDR3 has 11 residues. The ends were cut back, 6 bases at V and 8 bases at J, with 10 bases in the middle. Germline assignment: CDR1 MNHNY and CDR2 SVGAGI (reference sequence). CDR3 protein: CASSGGGGYTF. The CDR3 DNA reads TGTGCCAGCAGCGGGGGCGGCGGCTACACCTTC.

This clone was picked up one time. DNA of the CDR3: TGTGCCAGCAAGTTCTTAGCGACTAGCACAGATACGCAGTATTTT. Amino acids: CASKFLATSTDTQYF. The J gene is TRBJ2-3, the V gene TRBV2, with D maybe TRBD2 (5 bases). CDR3 length: 15 residues. V was trimmed by 7 bases and J by 0 bases, leaving 14 bases between them. In germline, CDR1 is SNHLY, CDR2 FYNNEI.

V gene TRBV29-1 combines with J gene TRBJ2-1; the match to TRBD2 covers 10 bases. V lost 6 bases, J lost 0 bases, and 5 bases stayed unmatched. The CDR3 consists of 15 residues. Germline CDR1 SQVTM, CDR2 ANQGSEA. CDR3 sequence reads: CSVVGLADSYNEQFF. Written as DNA, the CDR3 is TGCAGCGTGGTAGGACTAGCGGACTCCTACAATGAGCAGTTCTTC.

CDR3 protein: CASSSMDRAIFHGYTF. The CDR3 DNA sequence: TGTGCCAGCAGTAGCATGGACAGGGCAATATTTCATGGCTACACCTTC. V is TRBV27 and J is TRBJ1-2; the match to TRBD1 covers 8 bases. This CDR3 region has 16 residues. Germline CDR1 is MNHEY and CDR2 is SMNVEV (reference sequence). The V segment lost 5 bases and the J segment 6 bases; nucleotides outside the gene matches: 14.

This rearrangement joins TRBV5-1 to TRBJ2-7, with 11 bases identical to TRBD2. Losses at the gene ends were 4 bases for V and 0 bases for J; bases not matched to a gene: 3. CDR1 SGHRS and CDR2 YFSETQ come from the germline V gene. This CDR3 has 15 amino acids. DNA for the CDR3: TGCGCCAGCAGCCAGACTAGCGGGATCTCCTACGAGCAGTACTTC. This translates into CASSQTSGISYEQYF.

This CDR3 reads CASSLDGVDQGEQFF. The CDR3 DNA follows: TGTGCCAGCAGCTTAGATGGGGTGGATCAGGGGGAGCAGTTCTTC. The genes are TRBV7-2 and TRBJ2-1; maybe TRBD1 (6 bases). The V end was cut by 1 base, the J end by 10 bases, with 17 bases between. The germline gives CDR1 SGHTA, CDR2 FQGNSA. The CDR3 consists of 15 residues.

The rearrangement links TRBV5-1 to TRBJ2-3; weak D call: TRBD1 (6 bases). The germline CDR1 and CDR2 sequences are SGHRS and YFSETQ. The CDR3 contains 12 residues. The V end was cut by 4 bases, the J end by 6 bases, with 9 bases between. CDR3 in DNA: TGCGCCAGCAGCCATCAGGGGGATACGCAGTATTTT. This encodes CASSHQGDTQYF.

This sequence joins TRBV5-6 and TRBJ2-1; D is perhaps TRBD1 or TRBD2 (5 bases each). The germline CDR1 and CDR2 sequences are SGHDT and YYEEEE. CDR3 length: 15 residues. Trimming cost V 0 bases and J 4 bases, with 11 bases left between them. CDR3: CASSLGGAYYNEQFF. The CDR3 DNA follows: TGTGCCAGCAGCTTGGGAGGGGCTTATTACAATGAGCAGTTCTTC.

This chain connects TRBV11-1 to TRBJ2-7, with 7 bases matching TRBD2. The length of the CDR3 is 15 residues. The trim removed 6 bases at V and 2 bases at J, leaving 10 bases unmatched. The V gene's germline CDR1 is SGHAT and CDR2 FQDESV (reference sequence). In nucleotides, the CDR3 is TGTGCCAGCAGTCGAGCGGGGCTAGCGGCCTACGAGCAGTACTTC. This codes for CASSRAGLAAYEQYF.

This chain links TRBV5-5 with TRBJ2-1; D is tentatively TRBD1 or TRBD2 (6 bases each). V was pared by 1 base and J by 8 bases, with 16 bases between. The CDR3 extends over 15 amino acids. Germline values: CDR1 SGHKS, CDR2 YYEKEE (reference sequence). The CDR3 loop is CASSLSGRGVDEQFF. The CDR3 DNA reads as TGTGCCAGCAGCTTGAGCGGAAGGGGGGTGGATGAGCAGTTCTTC.

This clone was seen more than once but under ten times. CDR3 region: CASSQRGLAGNTDTQYF. The CDR3 DNA is TGCGCCAGCAGTCAACGCGGGCTAGCGGGGAACACAGATACGCAGTATTTT. This sequence joins TRBV4-1 and TRBJ2-3; TRBD2 matches at 9 bases. The germline gives CDR1 MGHRA, CDR2 YSYEKL. J was trimmed by 2 bases and V by 6 bases; bases with no gene match: 12. The length of the CDR3 is 17 residues.

V gene TRBV7-8 combines with J gene TRBJ2-7, with 7 positions matching TRBD1. With V trimmed by 2 bases and J by 2 bases, 6 bases remained unmatched. Germline lookup yields CDR1 SGHVS and CDR2 FQNEAQ. The CDR3 runs to 15 residues. DNA for the CDR3: TGTGCCAGCAGCTTATCGGTGCAGGGGGCCTACGAGCAGTACTTC. It is translated as CASSLSVQGAYEQYF. Combining the CDR3 with reference TRBV7-8 and TRBJ2-7 gives the whole variable domain GAGVSQSPRYKVAKRGQDVALRCDPISGHVSLFWYQQALGQGPEFLTYFQNEAQLDKSGLPSDRFFAERPEGSVSTLKIQRTQQEDSAVYLCASSLSVQGAYEQYFGPGTRLTVT.

The chain joins TRBV7-6 to TRBJ2-7; 11 positions match TRBD2. Germline-derived CDR1 and CDR2 are SGHVS and FNYEAQ. The CDR3 runs 14 residues. With V trimmed by 4 bases and J by 3 bases, 2 bases remained unmatched. This chain's CDR3 is CASSYLAGGYEQYF. Here the CDR3 DNA reads TGTGCCAGCAGCTATCTAGCGGGAGGCTACGAGCAGTACTTC.

As to this clone: This sample also contains other DNA sequences that code for the same CDR3. The chain recombines TRBV7-3 with TRBJ2-1, with a weak D call TRBD2 (6 bases). Trimming took off 0 bases at V and 10 bases at J, with 13 bases between the two ends. The CDR3 spans 14 residues. Germline V gene lookup returns CDR1 SGHTA and CDR2 FQGTGA. DNA of the CDR3: TGTGCCAGCAGCTTAACGGGGGACTCGGGGGAGCAGTTCTTC. Its translation is CASSLTGDSGEQFF. Combining the CDR3 with reference TRBV7-3 and TRBJ2-1 gives the whole variable domain GAGVSQTPSNKVTEKGKYVELRCDPISGHTALYWYRQSLGQGPEFLIYFQGTGAADDSGLPNDRFFAVRPEGSVSTLKIQRTERGDSAVYLCASSLTGDSGEQFFGPGTRLTVL.

The rearrangement links TRBV5-4 to TRBJ2-5; weak D call: TRBD1 (5 bases). V gave up 3 bases and J gave up 1 base, with 10 bases separating them. CDR1 is SGHNT and CDR2 is YYREEE in the germline V gene (reference sequence). The CDR3 runs to 14 residues. CDR3 sequence (DNA): TGTGCCAGCAGCTCTTTGGGGCGCCAAGAGACCCAGTACTTC. Protein: CASSSLGRQETQYF.

This rearrangement joins TRBV4-2 to TRBJ2-3; 7 bases are shared with TRBD1. Unmatched junction bases numbered 6, after V lost 0 bases and J lost 3 bases. The CDR3 has 16 amino acids. Germline V gene data show CDR1 as LGHNA and CDR2 as YNFKEQ. The DNA for the CDR3 is TGTGCCAGCAGCCAAGATTCCCGGACAGGAACAGATACGCAGTATTTT. This sequence encodes CASSQDSRTGTDTQYF.

The chain uses TRBV7-9 and TRBJ1-2, with D unclear. The germline CDR1 and CDR2 sequences are SEHNR and FQNEAQ (reference sequence). V lost 5 bases and J 1 base, leaving 14 bases between the germline ends. The CDR3 length is 15 residues. The CDR3 here is CASSPEPGSNYGYTF. CDR3 coding DNA: TGTGCCAGCAGCCCCGAACCTGGAAGTAACTATGGCTACACCTTC.

This sequence joins TRBV29-1 and TRBJ2-1; 7 nucleotides match TRBD2. The junction had 2 bases not matched to a gene; V was cut back by 7 bases and J by 2 bases. Germline V lookup: CDR1 SQVTM, CDR2 ANQGSEA. The length of the CDR3 is 12 residues. CDR3 sequence: CSARGAYNEQFF. DNA of the CDR3: TGCAGCGCCCGGGGGGCCTACAATGAGCAGTTCTTC.

The chain joins TRBV9 to TRBJ2-2; tentatively, D is TRBD1 (5 bases). This CDR3 has 16 amino acids. With 4 bases removed from V and 6 bases from J, the gap between germline ends came to 19 bases. Germline lookup yields CDR1 SGDLS and CDR2 YYNGEE. CDR3 protein: CASSSQGAFFPGELFF. As DNA, the CDR3 is TGTGCCAGCAGCTCACAAGGGGCGTTTTTTCCCGGGGAGCTGTTTTTT.

This sequence joins TRBV9 and TRBJ2-2; 8 bases agree with TRBD1. Germline V gives CDR1 SGDLS, CDR2 YYNGEE. After removal of 4 bases from V and 1 base from J, the junction contained 6 bases not matched to a gene. CDR3 length: 16 residues. The DNA for the CDR3 is TGTGCCAGCAGCCAGACTACAGGGGGGAACACCGGGGAGCTGTTTTTT. Residues: CASSQTTGGNTGELFF. The full variable domain, its missing parts supplied by reference TRBV9 and TRBJ2-2, is DSGVTQTPKHLITATGQRVTLRCSPRSGDLSVYWYQQSLDQGLQFLIQYYNGEERAKGNILERFSAQQFPDLHSELNLSSLELGDSALYFCASSQTTGGNTGELFFGEGSRLTVL.

The rearrangement links TRBV18 to TRBJ2-4; D call uncertain. Germline loops: CDR1 KGHSH, CDR2 LQKENI. CDR3 length: 16 amino acids. V was cut by 0 bases and J by 0 bases, with 9 bases left in between. The CDR3 region is CASSPPNTLAKNIQYF. CDR3 DNA sequence: TGTGCCAGCTCACCACCGAACACCCTAGCCAAAAACATTCAGTACTTC. Full variable domain (missing parts from reference TRBV18 and TRBJ2-4): NAGVMQNPRHLVRRRGQEARLRCSPMKGHSHVYWYRQLPEEGLKFMVYLQKENIIDESGMPKERFSAEFPKEGPSILRIQQVVRGDSAAYFCASSPPNTLAKNIQYFGAGTRLSVL.

This clone was found once. The sample holds other DNA sequences that translate to the same CDR3. This chain connects TRBV7-2 to TRBJ2-1; D is tentatively TRBD1 or TRBD2 (5 bases each). V shed 2 bases and J shed 4 bases, with 9 bases lying between them. The CDR3 is 14 amino acids. Per germline, CDR1 SGHTA and CDR2 FQGNSA. The DNA of the CDR3 is TGTGCCAGCAGCTTATCAGGGAGTTACAATGAGCAGTTCTTC. Its protein is CASSLSGSYNEQFF.

This clone showed up just once. The rearrangement joins TRBV19 to TRBJ1-5, with TRBD1 identical over 7 bases. There are 18 residues in the CDR3. Germline CDR1 LNHDA, CDR2 SQIVND (reference sequence). V lost 0 bases to trimming and J lost 4 bases; unmatched junction nucleotides: 12. The CDR3 DNA reads TGTGCCAGTAGTATAGATCCTCGACAGGGAAGTTGGAATCAGCCCCAGCATTTT. Translating gives CASSIDPRQGSWNQPQHF. Supplemented by reference TRBV19 and TRBJ1-5, the full variable domain reads DGGITQSPKYLFRKEGQNVTLSCEQNLNHDAMYWYRQDPGQGLRLIYYSQIVNDFQKGDIAEGYSVSREKKESFPLTVTSAQKNPTAFYLCASSIDPRQGSWNQPQHFGDGTRLSIL.

V and J are TRBV7-8 and TRBJ2-1; perhaps TRBD2 as D (6 bases). CDR3 size: 14 residues. Per germline, CDR1 SGHVS and CDR2 FQNEAQ. Trimming removed 7 bases from V and 5 bases from J, with 15 bases in between. The CDR3 sequence: CASNPGRIHNEQFF. CDR3 sequence (DNA): TGTGCCAGCAACCCGGGGAGGATACACAATGAGCAGTTCTTC.

A few counts support this clone. The genes are TRBV6-5 and TRBJ1-2, with D perhaps matching TRBD1 (5 bases). Deletions cut 2 bases from V and 4 bases from J, with 8 bases between. From germline, CDR1 is MNHEY and CDR2 SVGAGI. CDR3 length equals 13 residues. The CDR3 here is CASSYRDSYGYTF. CDR3 coding DNA: TGTGCCAGCAGTTACAGGGACTCCTATGGCTACACCTTC.

The chain carries TRBV12-5 and TRBJ2-3; maybe TRBD2 (7 bases). The CDR3 covers 15 residues. Germline V CDR1 and CDR2: LGHNT, FRNRAP. V lost 6 bases and J 7 bases, leaving 20 bases between the germline ends. The CDR3, as DNA: TGTGCTAGTGGCCCTGGGGGGGCCAGCATGAATACGCAGTATTTT. It codes for CASGPGGASMNTQYF.

This chain joins TRBV7-3 and TRBJ1-1; D is ambiguous. V was cut by 4 bases and J by 1 base, with 13 bases left in between. The germline V gene has CDR1 SGHTA and CDR2 FQGTGA. This CDR3 has 15 residues. CDR3 loop: CASSSHGWENTEAFF. The DNA of the CDR3 is TGTGCCAGCAGCTCCCACGGTTGGGAGAACACTGAAGCTTTCTTT.

The chain has TRBV6-5 and TRBJ2-1; TRBD2 matches at 8 bases. J gave up 8 bases and V 5 bases, and 5 bases lay outside the gene matches. Germline V gives CDR1 MNHEY, CDR2 SVGAGI. The CDR3 sequence is 13 residues long. The CDR3 loop is CASSKVAGHEQFF. CDR3 nucleotide sequence: TGTGCCAGCAGTAAGGTAGCGGGACATGAGCAGTTCTTC.